This TCR beta chain came from a study of early stage breast cancer tumors. With respect to this clone: Its antigen is undetermined.

The data were produced by immunoSEQ multiplex PCR, yet TCRdb's version contains in-frame clones alone and is incomplete. This sample carries a few thousand clones, around 70% of them seen once, and the ten largest clones take around a sixth. The junction had 10 bases not matched to a gene; V was cut back by 5 bases and J by 9 bases. The CDR3 loop spans 16 amino acids. Germline loops: CDR1 LNHDA, CDR2 SQIVND (reference sequence). General study findings and limits: Tumors had about 2.5-fold higher T cell density and higher clonality than adjacent normal breast tissue. Unsorted bulk genomic DNA sequencing lacked pairing and functional marker data. Enriched TCRB sequences shared across patients were mostly commonly generated sequences.

This chain links TRBV19 with TRBJ1-6; TRBD1 aligns across 10 bases. The TCR was taken from a person between 60 and 70 years old with breast cancer. What was sequenced was breast tumor tissue. CDR3: CASSRAPGQGRSPLHF. The CDR3 nucleotides read TGTGCCAGTAGTCGTGCTCCGGGACAGGGGCGTTCACCCCTCCACTTT.